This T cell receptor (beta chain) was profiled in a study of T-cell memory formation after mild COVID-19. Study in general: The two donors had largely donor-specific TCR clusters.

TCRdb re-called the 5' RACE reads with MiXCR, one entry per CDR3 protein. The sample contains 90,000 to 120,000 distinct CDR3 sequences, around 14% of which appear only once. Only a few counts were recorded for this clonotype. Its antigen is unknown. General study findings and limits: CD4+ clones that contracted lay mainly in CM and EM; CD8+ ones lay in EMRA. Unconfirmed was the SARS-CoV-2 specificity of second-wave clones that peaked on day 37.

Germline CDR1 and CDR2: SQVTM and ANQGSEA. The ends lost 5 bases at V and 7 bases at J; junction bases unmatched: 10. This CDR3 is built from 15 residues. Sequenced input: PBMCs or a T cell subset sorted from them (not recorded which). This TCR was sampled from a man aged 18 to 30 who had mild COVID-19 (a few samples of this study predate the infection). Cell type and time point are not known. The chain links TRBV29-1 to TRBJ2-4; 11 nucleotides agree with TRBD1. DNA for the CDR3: TGCAGCGTTCGATTTACCGGGACAGGGGGGAACATTCAGTACTTC. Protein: CSVRFTGTGGNIQYF.